Presented here are 27 T cell receptor beta chains from one specimen sequenced in a study of blood T cell repertoires in COVID-19. Repertoires were generated with immunoSEQ multiplex PCR, while TCRdb's copy carries only in-frame clones and drops some. Altogether around 250,000 clones are present, roughly 80% being singletons, with the ten largest covering less than 4%. Source material: peripheral blood. The source of these receptors is a woman under 30 with acute or convalescent COVID-19.

V usage is TRBV11-3 and J usage is TRBJ2-5; D is possibly TRBD2 (7 bases). Germline assignment: CDR1 SGHNT and CDR2 YENEEA. The ends were cut back, 5 bases at V and 2 bases at J, with 21 bases in the middle. CDR3 length equals 17 residues. For the CDR3, the DNA is TGTGCCAGCAGCCCGGGGAGGGAGTCGGGGGCACAAGAGACCCAGTACTTC. Amino acids: CASSPGRESGAQETQYF.

This clone came up a few times. V usage is TRBV19 and J usage is TRBJ2-3; D perhaps matches TRBD2 (5 bases). Germline CDR1 LNHDA, CDR2 SQIVND (reference sequence). This CDR3 has 16 residues. The V and J ends lost 5 bases and 1 base respectively, with 16 bases between them. The CDR3 coding sequence is TGTGCCAGTAGTCTATCCGGGATCTCTCGCACAGATACGCAGTATTTT. Translated: CASSLSGISRTDTQYF.

The chain couples TRBV27 to TRBJ2-1, with 8 bases matching TRBD2. The ends lost 6 bases at V and 3 bases at J; junction bases unmatched: 7. Germline V gene sequence: CDR1 MNHEY, CDR2 SMNVEV (reference sequence). This CDR3 comprises 15 residues. CDR3 in DNA: TGTGCCAGCAGGGCGGGGGGAGGTGGCTACAATGAGCAGTTCTTC. Translating gives CASRAGGGGYNEQFF.

The J gene is TRBJ1-1, the V gene TRBV4-2; the D gene is possibly TRBD1 (5 bases). The V gene's germline CDR1 is LGHNA and CDR2 YNFKEQ. The length of the CDR3 is 15 residues. V lost 0 bases, J lost 2 bases, and 10 bases lay in between. CDR3: CASSQEGGGNTEAFF. The CDR3, as DNA: TGTGCCAGCAGCCAAGAGGGGGGGGGTAACACTGAAGCTTTCTTT.

The chain carries TRBV4-3 and TRBJ2-7; tentatively, D is TRBD2 (6 bases). The CDR3 consists of 15 residues. V lost 1 base to trimming and J lost 0 bases, with 10 bases between them. Germline V gene sequence: CDR1 LGHNA, CDR2 YSLEER. The CDR3 DNA sequence: TGCGCCAGCAGCCAAGCTTACGGGAGCTCCTACGAGCAGTACTTC. Its protein product is CASSQAYGSSYEQYF.

The chain has TRBV7-9 and TRBJ1-4, with D unclear. V was trimmed by 1 base and J by 7 bases, leaving 10 bases between them. Germline CDR1 SEHNR, CDR2 FQNEAQ (reference sequence). The CDR3 has 14 residues. CDR3 nucleotides: TGTGCCAGCAGCTTAGACGTACGGGTTGAAAAACTGTTTTTT. Translation: CASSLDVRVEKLFF. Complete variable domain (other parts from reference TRBV7-9 and TRBJ1-4): DTGVSQNPRHKITKRGQNVTFRCDPISEHNRLYWYRQTLGQGPEFLTYFQNEAQLEKSRLLSDRFSAERPKGSFSTLEIQRTEQGDSAMYLCASSLDVRVEKLFFGSGTQLSVL.

This sequence joins TRBV19 and TRBJ1-5; D ambiguous. The CDR3 loop spans 11 amino acids. V lost 5 bases, J lost 9 bases, and 8 bases lay in between. Germline CDR1 and CDR2: LNHDA and SQIVND (reference sequence). CDR3 residues: CASSFNGPQHF. CDR3 DNA: TGTGCCAGTAGTTTTAACGGGCCCCAGCATTTT. Together with reference TRBV19 and TRBJ1-5, the CDR3 gives the full variable domain: DGGITQSPKYLFRKEGQNVTLSCEQNLNHDAMYWYRQDPGQGLRLIYYSQIVNDFQKGDIAEGYSVSREKKESFPLTVTSAQKNPTAFYLCASSFNGPQHFGDGTRLSIL.

This clone has just a few counts. The V and J genes are TRBV6-5 and TRBJ1-1; weak D call: TRBD1 (6 bases). V was trimmed by 2 bases and J by 6 bases, leaving 13 bases between them. The germline V gene encodes CDR1 MNHEY and CDR2 SVGAGI. CDR3 length equals 14 residues. CDR3 in amino acids: CASSYRQGSAEAFF. Written as DNA, the CDR3 is TGTGCCAGCAGTTACCGTCAGGGGTCCGCTGAAGCTTTCTTT.

The chain combines TRBV5-1 with TRBJ2-7; tentatively, D is TRBD1 (6 bases). Per germline, CDR1 SGHRS and CDR2 YFSETQ. The CDR3 runs to 14 residues. The V gene lost 4 bases and the J gene lost 5 bases, with 16 bases spanning the gap. The CDR3 sequence is CASSHRDGGDEQYF. The CDR3 DNA reads TGCGCCAGCAGCCACAGGGACGGTGGGGACGAGCAGTACTTC. The full variable domain, its missing parts supplied by reference TRBV5-1 and TRBJ2-7, is KAGVTQTPRYLIKTRGQQVTLSCSPISGHRSVSWYQQTPGQGLQFLFEYFSETQRNKGNFPGRFSGRQFSNSRSEMNVSTLELGDSALYLCASSHRDGGDEQYFGPGTRLTVT.

The CDR3 nucleotides read TGTGCCAGCAGCTTAAACGCAGACTATAATTCACCCCTCCACTTT. Amino acid sequence: CASSLNADYNSPLHF. The chain uses TRBV11-2 and TRBJ1-6, with D unclear. The germline V and J ends were trimmed by 2 bases and 3 bases, with 8 bases remaining between them. The length of the CDR3 is 15 residues. Germline lookup yields CDR1 SGHAT and CDR2 FQNNGV.

V is TRBV27 and J is TRBJ1-4, with a weak D call TRBD1 (6 bases). Trimming stripped 4 bases from V and 8 bases from J, with 14 bases between. The germline gives CDR1 MNHEY, CDR2 SMNVEV (reference sequence). The CDR3 is made up of 14 amino acids. CDR3: CASSSHRQEEKLFF. DNA for the CDR3: TGTGCCAGCAGTTCCCATAGACAGGAAGAAAAACTGTTTTTT.

V usage is TRBV28 and J usage is TRBJ2-2, with 9 bases fitting TRBD1. This CDR3 has 14 residues. V lost 6 bases, J lost 8 bases, and 7 bases stayed unmatched. Germline V CDR1 and CDR2: MDHEN, SYDVKM. Here the CDR3 DNA reads TGTGCCAGCAGGACAAACAGGGGGCCGGGGGAGCTGTTTTTT. Protein: CASRTNRGPGELFF.

The chain couples TRBV2 to TRBJ1-2; D gene ambiguous. This CDR3 is built from 13 residues. Germline CDR1 SNHLY, CDR2 FYNNEI. V dropped 3 bases and J dropped 4 bases, with 9 bases sitting between them. The DNA of the CDR3 is TGTGCCAGCAGTGATCTTTCGGTCTATGGCTACACCTTC. It translates to CASSDLSVYGYTF.

The genes are TRBV29-1 and TRBJ2-7, with 15 bases aligning to TRBD2. CDR1 and CDR2 (germline): SQVTM, ANQGSEA. The junction had 18 bases not matched to a gene; V was cut back by 3 bases and J by 6 bases. The length of the CDR3 is 19 residues. The DNA of the CDR3 is TGCAGCGTTGAGGTACCAAGTTTACCGGGACTAGCGGGAGGCATCGAGCAGTACTTC. This encodes CSVEVPSLPGLAGGIEQYF.

The gene calls are TRBV5-4 and TRBJ2-7; 8 bases are a match to TRBD2. The germline V gene encodes CDR1 SGHNT and CDR2 YYREEE (reference sequence). After removal of 4 bases from V and 6 bases from J, the junction contained 12 bases not matched to a gene. The CDR3 runs to 15 residues. CDR3 region: CASSARLAPAGEQYF. DNA of the CDR3: TGTGCCAGCAGCGCTCGACTAGCGCCTGCCGGCGAGCAGTACTTC.

The rearrangement links TRBV28 to TRBJ1-1; tentative D call: TRBD1 (5 bases). V dropped 5 bases and J dropped 1 base, with 17 bases sitting between them. The V gene's germline CDR1 is MDHEN and CDR2 SYDVKM. The CDR3 has 16 residues. The CDR3 spells CASSTYRTMKNTEAFF. CDR3 nucleotides: TGTGCCAGCAGTACATACAGGACAATGAAGAACACTGAAGCTTTCTTT. The whole variable domain, remainder taken from reference TRBV28 and TRBJ1-1, is DVKVTQSSRYLVKRTGEKVFLECVQDMDHENMFWYRQDPGLGLRLIYFSYDVKMKEKGDIPEGYSVSREKKERFSLILESASTNQTSMYLCASSTYRTMKNTEAFFGQGTRLTVV.

J is TRBJ1-2 and V is TRBV2; D not certain. Trimming left V 4 bases short and J 2 bases short, with 8 bases between. The CDR3 contains 13 residues. Germline CDR1 SNHLY, CDR2 FYNNEI. The CDR3 protein is CASSGQTNYGYTF. In DNA form, the CDR3 reads TGTGCCAGCAGTGGGCAGACAAACTATGGCTACACCTTC.

V and J are TRBV10-3 and TRBJ1-5; TRBD1 matches 8 bases. The germline V gene encodes CDR1 ENHRY and CDR2 SYGVKD. This CDR3 region has 15 residues. Unmatched junction bases numbered 8, after V lost 6 bases and J lost 4 bases. In nucleotides, the CDR3 is TGTGCCATCAGCGACCAGGGGGCACCGAATCAGCCCCAGCATTTT. The encoded protein is CAISDQGAPNQPQHF.

The chain carries TRBV24-1 and TRBJ2-7, with 10 bases lining up with TRBD1. V trimming: 4 bases; J trimming: 7 bases; junction bases outside the gene matches: 9. Germline V gene lookup returns CDR1 KGHDR and CDR2 SFDVKD. There are 15 residues in the CDR3. DNA of the CDR3: TGTGCCACCAGTGAAGGGGGGACAGGGGATCATGAGCAGTACTTC. Encoded protein: CATSEGGTGDHEQYF.

The chain employs TRBV9 and TRBJ2-5; TRBD2 matches 12 bases. This CDR3 region has 16 residues. Per germline, CDR1 SGDLS and CDR2 YYNGEE. V dropped 0 bases and J dropped 4; count of bases not matched to a gene: 4. The CDR3 loop reads CASSVGLAGVPETQYF. In nucleotides, the CDR3 is TGTGCCAGCAGCGTAGGACTAGCGGGAGTCCCAGAGACCCAGTACTTC.

V gene TRBV6-5 combines with J gene TRBJ2-5; perhaps TRBD2 as D (5 bases). CDR3 length: 14 residues. CDR1 MNHEY and CDR2 SVGAGI come from the germline V gene. Trimming pared 4 bases from V and 2 bases from J, leaving 11 bases between. CDR3 nucleotides: TGTGCCAGCAGTTTCCTAGCTGGTCAAGAGACCCAGTACTTC. It translates to CASSFLAGQETQYF.

This sequence joins TRBV29-1 and TRBJ2-5; TRBD2 matches at 7 bases. Per the germline V gene, CDR1 is SQVTM and CDR2 is ANQGSEA. This CDR3 comprises 15 residues. The junction had 10 bases not matched to a gene; V was cut back by 4 bases and J by 2 bases. CDR3 nucleotides: TGCAGCGTTGTTTGGTTCGGAGCGGGGCAAGAGACCCAGTACTTC. Its protein product is CSVVWFGAGQETQYF. Complete variable domain (other parts from reference TRBV29-1 and TRBJ2-5): SAVISQKPSRDICQRGTSLTIQCQVDSQVTMMFWYRQQPGQSLTLIATANQGSEATYESGFVIDKFPISRPNLTFSTLTVSNMSPEDSSIYLCSVVWFGAGQETQYFGPGTRLLVL.

The chain recombines TRBV6-5 with TRBJ1-6, with D possibly TRBD1 on 6 matching bases. In germline, CDR1 is MNHEY, CDR2 SVGAGI. CDR3 length: 16 amino acids. The V gene lost 2 bases and the J gene lost 10 bases, with 18 bases spanning the gap. For the CDR3, the DNA is TGTGCCAGCAGTTACACAAGACAGGAGCTAGGATCACCCCTCCACTTT. Protein sequence: CASSYTRQELGSPLHF.

Ten or more counts support this clone. This chain links TRBV7-9 with TRBJ1-2; tentatively, D is TRBD1 (5 bases). The length of the CDR3 is 12 residues. Trimming left V 5 bases short and J 3 bases short, with 7 bases between. Germline CDR1 reads SEHNR; CDR2 reads FQNEAQ (reference sequence). The CDR3 region has the DNA TGTGCCAGCAGCCCGGGGGACTATGGCTACACCTTC. Amino acid sequence: CASSPGDYGYTF.

The rearrangement joins TRBV4-3 to TRBJ2-5; TRBD2 matches 10 bases. This CDR3 has 17 amino acids. The germline gives CDR1 LGHNA, CDR2 YSLEER. V shed 3 bases and J 0 bases; nucleotides not matched to a gene: 7. The CDR3 protein is CASSQGASGRYQETQYF. CDR3 DNA: TGCGCCAGCAGCCAGGGCGCTAGCGGGAGATACCAAGAGACCCAGTACTTC.

The chain employs TRBV6-5 and TRBJ1-2, with D possibly matching TRBD1 (5 bases). The germline V gene encodes CDR1 MNHEY and CDR2 SVGAGI. This CDR3 has 14 residues. V was trimmed by 1 base and J by 6 bases, leaving 12 bases between them. The CDR3 DNA follows: TGTGCCAGCAGTTACTTTGGCGGGGGGGATGGCTACACCTTC. Translating gives CASSYFGGGDGYTF.

The sample holds a few counts of this clone. This chain uses TRBV7-9 with TRBJ1-6, with 11 bases fitting TRBD1. CDR3 size: 15 residues. After removal of 5 bases from V and 8 bases from J, the junction contained 5 bases not matched to a gene. The germline V gene has CDR1 SEHNR and CDR2 FQNEAQ (reference sequence). The CDR3, as DNA: TGTGCCAGCAGCACCCCGGGACAGGGGGATTCACCCCTCCACTTT. As protein: CASSTPGQGDSPLHF.